This T cell receptor beta chain was captured by sequencing in a study of blood T cell repertoires in COVID-19. On the study more broadly: There were acute and convalescent COVID-19 samples, and they came from the United States, Italy and Spain. T cells, B-cell-depleted T cells, or PBMCs supplied cDNA or gDNA.

In the original workflow: From reference gene primer amplification, estimates of nucleated cell counts were derived. The data were produced by immunoSEQ multiplex PCR, yet TCRdb's version contains in-frame clones alone and is incomplete. The V and J calls and clone size come from that table; D and trimming were worked out from the DNA. Of about 120,000 clones listed, just under 85% were seen once; the top ten hold just under 7.5%. The CDR3 contains 15 residues. The V end was cut by 5 bases, the J end by 7 bases, with 15 bases between. Germline CDR1 MNHEY, CDR2 SVGEGT. This chain uses TRBV6-2 or TRBV6-3 with TRBJ1-6, with unresolved D. The specimen was peripheral blood. This sequence originates from a man in his sixties or seventies with active or convalescent COVID-19. CDR3 in DNA: TGTGCCAGCAGTCTTAACGCAGGTCGGAATTCACCCCTCCACTTT. This gives the protein CASSLNAGRNSPLHF.